This T cell receptor beta chain was profiled in a study of blood T cell repertoires in COVID-19 (TCRdb year 2020). The study in broad terms: Samples from collaborators originated in the United States, Italy and Spain and spanned both the acute and convalescent phases of COVID-19. The prospective study material was composed of cDNA or gDNA derived from T cells, B-cell-depleted T cells, or PBMCs. The repertoires were made available in a free public database intended to serve as a resource for research on the immune response to SARS-CoV-2. The samples were drawn from the first 160 participants of the ongoing ImmuneRACE study and from over 950 subjects provided by 6 global collaborators. HLA class I and class II types, where available, came from metadata supplied by the sample provider rather than from assay-based typing. A de-identified subject ID, COVID-19 status, age in years and sex were almost always included in the sample metadata. Subjects who had been exposed to COVID-19, were actively infected with it, or had recovered from it provided the deeply sampled blood TCRbeta repertoires that made up the dataset.

Participants in the prospective study were enrolled through a virtual design, were aged roughly 18 to 90 years, and lived in 24 United States geographic areas. To assign participants to cohorts, the prospective study relied on clinical history that participants themselves reported in a screening survey and a study questionnaire. For ImmuneRACE Cohort 3, a participant was defined as recovered based on two consecutive negative NP/OP PCR tests, clearance by a healthcare professional, or resolution of symptoms. In the prospective study, whole blood, serum and a nasopharyngeal or oropharyngeal swab were collected from each participant by mobile phlebotomists. Prospective study participants could optionally give additional blood draws and questionnaires over an approximately two-month period. Prospective study blood samples were shipped either frozen or at room temperature before DNA extraction. For CDR1 and CDR2, the germline V gene (reference sequence) lists LNHDA and SQIVND. Cut back by 6 bases and 10 bases, the V and J ends lie 13 bases apart. Its CDR3 holds 13 amino acids, cysteine through phenylalanine. The kept DNA is CDR3 alone, 39 bases in frame from the first base.

Of note for this clone: The specificity of this receptor is unknown. No much larger clone is present one base from it, and per-base qualities are unavailable.

The paper as a whole reports these results and caveats: How much clinical and demographic metadata was included differed by source and by participant, and the metadata was provided uncurated.

TCRbeta CDR3 regions were amplified from genomic DNA by means of the immunoSEQ Assay, a bias-controlled multiplex PCR. From the authors' description of their analysis: The number of nucleated cells in each sample was estimated from the amplification of reference gene primers within the assay. Sequence reads were collapsed and filtered to measure the absolute abundance of every unique TCRbeta CDR3 rearrangement. Productive Simpson clonality was computed per sample as the square root of Simpson's diversity index over productive rearrangements. Drawn from immuneACCESS, this table holds only the in-frame rearrangements with V and J called that TCRdb kept. Clones are partly lost; checked studies trace under half to an unresolved V gene and leave the rest unexplained. V, J and clone size reflect that table, while D and trimming were determined from the DNA. A total of 150,000 to 200,000 clones appear in this sample, about four fifths of them only once. In total, the top ten clones hold 12% of the sample.

The chain links TRBV19 with TRBJ1-6; TRBD1 might be the D gene, on 6 matching bases. The clonotype was recovered from a man aged 40-49 years who had recovered from COVID-19. Sequencing was performed on PBMCs or T cells enriched from blood (not recorded which). The DNA is as follows: TGTGCCAGTAGGCAGGGGATTGGGTCACCCCTCCACTTT. Its protein is CASRQGIGSPLHF.